This is a list of T cell receptor beta chains from one sample in a study of blood T cells in healthy people across ages. Using its own MiXCR run on the 5' RACE reads, TCRdb lists one record per CDR3 protein. Of about 1.6 million distinct CDR3 sequences in the sample, about 35% were seen once. Input material: blood. These receptors came from a woman in her thirties in good health. CDR3s include the opening cysteine and the closing phenylalanine or tryptophan. The order of the fields is V gene, J gene, clone size, D gene, CDR3 DNA, CDR3 protein. A D gene is named only where the DNA matches it firmly. Expanded clones are given a class, and other clones once, few, many or no size at all.

TRBV20-1	TRBJ2-1	few	TRBD2	TGCAGTGCTAGAGTAGTTGGCGGGGGGCCGTTGAGCTCCTACAATGAGCAGTTCTTC	CSARVVGGGPLSSYNEQFF
TRBV29-1	TRBJ2-1	few	TRBD2	TGCAGCGTCGAATCCAATCTGTGGGGAGGGTACAATGAGCAGTTCTTC	CSVESNLWGGYNEQFF
TRBV20-1	TRBJ1-2	.	TRBD1	TGCAGTGCTACCCGGACAGGGACAAACTATGGCTACACCTTC	CSATRTGTNYGYTF
TRBV9	TRBJ2-3	.	.	TGTGCCAGCAGCGTAGCGGGGCAGGGCGCAGATACGCAGTATTTT	CASSVAGQGADTQYF
TRBV27	TRBJ1-1	.	TRBD1	TGTGCCAGCCTCAGGGGGCTTGGGAACACTGAAGCTTTCTTT	CASLRGLGNTEAFF
TRBV20-1	TRBJ2-2	.	.	TGCAGTGCTAGAGGAGCACGGGAGAACACCGGGGAGCTGTTTTTT	CSARGARENTGELFF
TRBV20-1	TRBJ2-7	many	TRBD2	TGCAGTGCTAGAGTTGATAGCGGGGGGGCCTGGGACGAGCAGTACTTC	CSARVDSGGAWDEQYF
TRBV3-1	TRBJ2-5	.	.	TGTGCCAGCAGCCAAGACGAAATTCAAGAGACCCAGTACTTC	CASSQDEIQETQYF
TRBV7-6	TRBJ2-5	.	.	TGTACCAGCAGCGCAACACAGGGTCCTGGGGAGACCCAGTACTTC	CTSSATQGPGETQYF
TRBV15	TRBJ2-1	few	.	TGTGCCACCACCCAGTTTCCGGGACCCACTAGGCATGAGCAGTTCTTC	CATTQFPGPTRHEQFF